This T cell receptor (beta chain) originates from a study of shared clonotypes between healthy human individuals. Broader study findings: Generally, naive subsets came out with larger estimated richness than memory subsets.

Comments on this clone: What it binds is unknown.

TCRdb's table, derived via immunoSEQ multiplex PCR, lists solely in-frame clones and lacks some. The table lists some 680,000 clones, around four fifths of them singletons. The CDR3 runs 15 residues. Germline assignment: CDR1 MNHEY and CDR2 SVGAGI. Trimming took off 8 bases at V and 3 bases at J, with 20 bases between the two ends. The sample was memory CD4+ T cells sorted from blood. Subset indicated: CD45RA-negative fraction. The rearrangement uses TRBV6-5 and TRBJ2-7; a possible D gene is TRBD2 (5 bases). The sequence came from a woman aged 25 to 45 in good health. CDR3 region: CASRTGTADRYEQYF. In DNA form, the CDR3 reads TGTGCCAGCCGAACGGGAACAGCCGACCGCTACGAGCAGTACTTC.